This TCR beta chain was sequenced in a study of blood T cell repertoires in COVID-19. On the study more broadly: Nucleic acid was either cDNA or gDNA, and it came from T cells, B-cell-depleted T cells, or PBMCs.

Clones were sequenced by immunoSEQ multiplex PCR, and TCRdb holds only the in-frame ones, with some missing. The sample lists about 350,000 clones, over 80% seen once, with just under 6.5% in the top ten. This clone was counted only a few times. The Seattle patients, enrolled during active infection, were followed longitudinally. The clonotype was recovered from a woman between 50 and 59 years old with COVID-19, enrolled during active disease. Input material: peripheral blood.

CDR3 sequence reads: CASSRASGNTGELFF. CDR3 DNA: TGTGCCAGCTCACGAGCTAGCGGGAACACCGGGGAGCTGTTTTTT. The V and J genes are TRBV18 and TRBJ2-2; 7 nucleotides match TRBD2. Losses at the gene ends were 4 bases for V and 1 base for J; bases not matched to a gene: 3. Germline-derived CDR1 and CDR2 are KGHSH and LQKENI. The CDR3 has 15 amino acids.